This T cell receptor beta chain was recovered during a study of metastatic and nonmetastatic thyroid tumors. Study in general: The study looked at repertoires side by side in blood and in tumor or nodule tissue from malignant and benign thyroid patients.

No treatment had been given to any patient before thyroid surgery. The study, taken as a whole, reports: Reportedly, malignant thyroid tumors had significantly higher TCR beta diversity than benign nodules, in blood and tumor.

This clone came up many times. The antigen is not known. In the original processing: A classifier of distant metastasis in papillary thyroid cancer was built from CDR3 differences (across clinicopathological groups). Using MiXCR, TCRdb re-called clones from the PCR reads. These V and J calls rely on TCRdb rather than the paper's analysis. The table has about 92,000 clones, more than 13% seen once. This CDR3 is built from 13 residues. V gave up 3 bases and J gave up 5 bases, with 12 bases separating them. Germline V gene lookup returns CDR1 SGDLS and CDR2 YYNGEE. The receptor comes from a female donor with papillary thyroid cancer or a benign thyroid nodule (not recorded which). Some clones in this sample may be carry-over from other donors' samples. The rearrangement links TRBV9 to TRBJ2-7; D uncertain. Sequenced sample: blood. CDR3 protein: CASSGGSRDEQYF. CDR3 in DNA: TGTGCCAGCAGCGGGGGTAGCCGCGACGAGCAGTACTTC.